This is a list of T cell receptor beta chains from one sample in a study of T cells in Graves' hyperthyroidism and ophthalmopathy. TCRdb re-called the multiplex PCR reads with MiXCR, one entry per CDR3 protein. The sample holds some 620,000 distinct CDR3 sequences, roughly 16% seen once. The specimen sequenced was blood. Receptor source: a young woman with Graves' hyperthyroidism. Each CDR3 is given without its conserved first and last residue. The D gene is left open where the match is weak. Size tells how often a clone was seen (once, few, many) or the class of an expanded clone, and some rows leave it out.

v_gene,d_gene,abundance,CDR3aa
TRBV3-1,.,few,ASSRGGAGIVETQY
TRBV5-1,TRBD2,many,ASSLWGTSGSEEQY
TRBV5-1,.,few,ASSSLGTRDEQF
TRBV28,.,many,ASSLGAGRLRFNTDTQY
TRBV7-8,.,many,ASRKGQAHRNEQF
TRBV6-1,TRBD1,few,ASSDSDRGRLDTEAF
TRBV20-1,TRBD2,few,SARGLAGALGEQY
TRBV7-9,TRBD2,many,ASSLTSGVDEQY
TRBV30,TRBD1,.,AWSKLGQGPPYNEQF
TRBV24-1,TRBD1,.,ATSDPTGYRF
TRBV29-1,.,few,SVLVSGELF
TRBV7-3,.,few,ASSSRVGGTDTQY
TRBV15,.,few,ATSRERQGSNEKLF
TRBV7-9,.,few,ASSTRKGGTGELF
TRBV29-1,.,few,SVRDGNYGYT
TRBV18,.,many,ASSPARGGNTEAF
TRBV3-1,.,.,ASSPSEKGPHH